A selection of T cell receptor beta chains follows, all from one sample in a study of CD8 T cells in ankylosing spondylitis. TCRdb re-derived calls from the 5' RACE reads in MiXCR, one entry per CDR3 protein. In the table there are about 310,000 distinct CDR3 sequences, under 25% of which are singletons. The sample consisted of blood, either unsorted or a sorted T cell fraction (not recorded which). The receptor source for this set is a female donor with ankylosing spondylitis or in good health (not recorded which). Both conserved end residues are part of each CDR3. The order of the fields is J gene, clone size, D gene, V gene, CDR3 protein, CDR3 DNA. A D gene is named only where the DNA matches it firmly. Clone sizes are given selectively: once, few, many, or a class where the clone is expanded.

TRBJ2-7 NA NA TRBV7-9 CASSREGYEQYF TGTGCCAGCAGCCGAGAAGGCTACGAGCAGTACTTC
TRBJ1-2 NA NA TRBV4-3 CASSQGIRVNYGYTF TGCGCCAGCAGCCAGGGAATACGCGTTAACTATGGCTACACCTTC
TRBJ1-1 NA NA TRBV6-5 CASSSAFLHFAAFF TGTGCCAGCAGTTCGGCCTTCCTCCACTTTGCAGCTTTCTTT
TRBJ2-2 few NA TRBV7-2 CASSLGGVYTGELFF TGTGCCAGCAGCTTAGGGGGGGTATACACCGGGGAGCTGTTTTTT
TRBJ2-7 NA TRBD2 TRBV7-2 CASSLEPSGFSYEQYF TGTGCCAGCAGCTTAGAGCCTAGCGGCTTCTCCTACGAGCAGTACTTC
TRBJ2-7 few NA TRBV12-3/TRBV12-4 CASSPRLGLEQYF TGTGCCAGCAGCCCCCGGTTGGGCCTCGAGCAGTACTTC
TRBJ2-3 NA NA TRBV15 CATSRDATSTDTQYF TGTGCCACCAGCAGAGATGCGACTAGCACAGATACGCAGTATTTT
TRBJ2-1 NA TRBD2 TRBV7-2 CASSSQLAGGNEQFF TGTGCCAGCAGTTCCCAACTAGCGGGAGGCAATGAGCAGTTCTTC
TRBJ2-5 NA TRBD2 TRBV6-1 CASSQPGLPQETQYF TGTGCCAGCAGTCAGCCGGGACTACCGCAAGAGACCCAGTACTTC
TRBJ1-1 many NA TRBV7-2 CASSTPGIEAEAFF TGTGCCAGCAGCACCCCAGGGATCGAAGCTGAAGCTTTCTTT
TRBJ2-2 few NA TRBV10-3 CAISEGQGSGELFF TGTGCCATCAGTGAGGGCCAGGGGAGCGGGGAGCTGTTTTTT
TRBJ2-2 few TRBD1 TRBV7-8 CASSLGGQGAGELFF TGTGCCAGCAGCTTAGGGGGACAGGGGGCCGGGGAGCTGTTTTTT
TRBJ2-1 many NA TRBV7-2 CASSLRSPTPVYNEQFF TGTGCCAGCAGCTTACGTTCCCCAACTCCCGTTTACAATGAGCAGTTCTTC
TRBJ2-1 few NA TRBV20-1 CSAIDPTSRGNNEQFF TGCAGTGCCATCGACCCTACTAGCCGAGGAAACAATGAGCAGTTCTTC
TRBJ2-7 many TRBD1 TRBV10-3 CAISDRDSVSYEQYF TGTGCCATCAGTGACAGGGACAGTGTGTCCTACGAGCAGTACTTC
TRBJ2-1 few TRBD1 TRBV12-3/TRBV12-4 CASSYGQGFSYNEQFF TGTGCCAGCAGTTACGGACAGGGATTCTCCTACAATGAGCAGTTCTTC
TRBJ2-5 NA NA TRBV20-1 CSASDWQETQYF TGCAGTGCTAGTGACTGGCAAGAGACCCAGTACTTC
TRBJ2-2 few TRBD1 TRBV20-1 CSARLDRAGELFF TGCAGTGCTAGACTCGACAGGGCCGGGGAGCTGTTTTTT
TRBJ1-2 NA TRBD1 TRBV7-2 CASSPRTGGVYGYTF TGTGCCAGCAGCCCTCGGACAGGGGGCGTCTATGGCTACACCTTC
TRBJ2-5 few TRBD2 TRBV13 CASSPTSVQETQYF TGTGCCAGCAGCCCAACTAGCGTCCAAGAGACCCAGTACTTC
TRBJ1-5 NA NA TRBV20-1 CSARGGPDHQPQHF TGCAGTGCAAGGGGGGGCCCTGACCATCAGCCCCAGCATTTT
TRBJ2-1 NA TRBD2 TRBV20-1 CSARDGSSGSNEQFF TGCAGTGCTAGAGATGGGTCTAGCGGGAGTAATGAGCAGTTCTTC
TRBJ2-7 few NA TRBV7-2 CASSKGDSRSEQYF TGTGCCAGCAGCAAGGGAGACAGCCGGTCCGAGCAGTACTTC
TRBJ2-6 NA NA TRBV6-1 CASNLGVGSSGANVLTF TGTGCCAGCAACCTGGGCGTAGGTAGCTCTGGGGCCAACGTCCTGACTTTC
TRBJ2-1 NA TRBD1 TRBV20-1 CSARRTGRPYNEQFF TGCAGTGCTAGAAGGACAGGGAGACCCTACAATGAGCAGTTCTTC
TRBJ2-7 many NA TRBV20-1 CSAISLTRDYEQYF TGCAGTGCTATCTCCCTAACGCGGGACTACGAGCAGTACTTC
TRBJ2-1 NA NA TRBV12-5 CASGPRNNEQFF TGTGCTAGTGGTCCCCGTAACAATGAGCAGTTCTTC
TRBJ2-7 NA NA TRBV12-3/TRBV12-4 CASSPRVRQYF TGTGCCAGCAGTCCTCGGGTGCGGCAGTACTTC
TRBJ1-3 few NA TRBV10-3 CAISESRNTIYF TGTGCCATCAGTGAGTCCAGAAACACCATATATTTT
TRBJ2-1 NA TRBD2 TRBV20-1 CSARELAGIPGEQFF TGCAGTGCTAGAGAACTAGCGGGGATCCCTGGGGAGCAGTTCTTC
TRBJ1-1 NA NA TRBV6-1 CASSPPGRANEAFF TGTGCCAGCAGTCCCCCAGGCAGGGCCAATGAAGCTTTCTTT
TRBJ2-1 NA NA TRBV11-3 CASSLSLLAGPSYNEQFF TGTGCCAGCAGCTTAAGTTTACTGGCGGGACCCTCCTACAATGAGCAGTTCTTC
TRBJ2-3 NA TRBD2 TRBV12-3/TRBV12-4 CASSSRGLGSDTQYF TGTGCCAGCAGTTCCCGGGGACTAGGATCCGATACGCAGTATTTT
TRBJ2-7 few NA TRBV29-1 CSVGQGYSYEQYF TGCAGCGTTGGTCAGGGATACTCCTACGAGCAGTACTTC
TRBJ2-2 NA NA TRBV4-3 CASSQAPGTGELFF TGCGCCAGCAGCCAAGCGCCCGGCACCGGGGAGCTGTTTTTT
TRBJ1-4 many NA TRBV4-3 CASSQVGRGEVEKLFF TGCGCCAGCAGCCAAGTTGGACGGGGGGAAGTTGAAAAACTGTTTTTT
TRBJ2-7 NA NA TRBV7-2 CASTPPGTYEQYF TGTGCCAGCACCCCCCCGGGGACCTACGAGCAGTACTTC
TRBJ1-4 NA NA TRBV11-2 CASRTGTQNEKLFF TGTGCCAGCAGAACTGGGACCCAAAATGAAAAACTGTTTTTT
TRBJ1-6 NA TRBD1 TRBV13 CASKIDRAHSPLHF TGTGCCAGCAAGATAGACAGGGCCCATTCACCCCTCCACTTT
TRBJ2-1 NA NA TRBV25-1 CASSPRGFADEQFF TGTGCCAGCTCCCCACGGGGCTTCGCGGATGAGCAGTTCTTC